This T cell receptor (beta chain) emerged from a study of cytomegalovirus exposure and HLA in healthy donors. PCR was performed using 60 Vbeta and 13 Jbeta primers. TCRdb's copy holds only in-frame clones and misses some; the assay was immunoSEQ multiplex PCR. The sample features about 130,000 clones, with less than 2% in its top ten. Regarding this clone: Antigen unknown.

V was cut by 2 bases and J by 6 bases, with 14 bases left in between. CDR3 length: 14 residues. Germline V gives CDR1 PRHDT, CDR2 FYEKMQ (reference sequence). Whole-study results and caveats: The study designated 160 or so TCR beta chains cytomegalovirus-associated. TCR beta sequences numbering some 17,000 were associated with HLA alleles at 0.05 false discovery rate in a later analysis.

Material for sequencing was PBMCs. This receptor was identified in a man aged 18 to 30 in good health and CMV-seronegative. This chain joins TRBV13 and TRBJ2-7, with D possibly matching TRBD2 (6 bases). Here the CDR3 DNA reads TGTGCCAGCAGCTTATTAGCGGTAAATCGCGAGCAGTACTTC. It encodes CASSLLAVNREQYF.